This TCR beta chain was found in a study of vaccination and CD4 T cells after COVID-19. The treatment: roughly ten-day PBMC culture with coronavirus spike peptide pools or control peptides (ViraFEST assay). Antigen-specific T cell expansion with peptide pools preceded TCR sequencing in the ViraFEST approach. Convalescent patients tested SARS-CoV-2 PCR positive from March to December 2020, before Alpha, Beta and Delta emerged. PBMCs were cultured at some 2.1 million per well with roughly 9.9 IU/ml IL-2 and approximately 10 ug/ml peptide pools. V was cut by 3 bases and J by 3 bases, with 15 bases left in between. The germline gives CDR1 SEHNR, CDR2 FQNEAQ (reference sequence). The CDR3 has 15 amino acids. Cultured CD4+ T-cell DNA underwent Oncomine TCR Beta short-read sequencing. The template was genomic DNA from cultured CD4+ T cells. TCRdb analysed the PCR reads with MiXCR anew, one entry per CDR3 protein. The table includes fewer than 20,000 distinct CDR3 sequences, about 45% detected once.

With respect to this clonotype: Its antigen remains unknown.

V usage is TRBV7-9 and J usage is TRBJ2-7; D not certain. The sequencing here drew on CD4+ T cells from blood, cultured in vitro, taken after SARS-CoV-2 vaccination. This sequence was found in a human donor who had recovered from COVID-19. The CDR3 nucleotides read TGTGCCAGCAGCTTTGGTGTAGGGAATAACTACGAGCAGTACTTC. This gives the protein CASSFGVGNNYEQYF.